A selection of T cell receptor beta chains follows, all from one sample in a study of OX40 agonist ivuxolimab in advanced cancers. Profiled with immunoSEQ multiplex PCR; TCRdb holds only in-frame clones, not every one. The top ten hold approximately 5.4% of the sample, which has tens of thousands of clones, around 90% seen once. The source was CD4+ or CD8+ T cells sorted from blood, collected in a trial of the OX40 agonist ivuxolimab. The receptor set was obtained from an adult with an advanced solid tumor such as melanoma, head and neck, liver or kidney cancer. CDR3s include the opening cysteine and the closing phenylalanine or tryptophan. D genes are given only for firm matches. Only part of the rows carry a size: once, few, many, or a class if the clone is expanded.

abundance	v_gene	j_gene	d_gene	CDR3aa	CDR3nt
.	TRBV9	TRBJ2-5	TRBD2	CASSPRGLADTKRTQYF	TGTGCCAGCAGCCCACGGGGACTAGCGGATACCAAGAGGACCCAGTACTTC
.	TRBV28	TRBJ2-3	.	CASSLTETDTQYF	TGTGCCAGCAGTTTAACGGAGACAGATACGCAGTATTTT
.	TRBV5-1	TRBJ1-2	.	CASSRRGDYGYTF	TGCGCCAGCAGCAGGCGGGGTGACTATGGCTACACCTTC
.	TRBV29-1	TRBJ1-1	.	CSVADRPQAFF	TGCAGCGTCGCCGACAGGCCTCAGGCTTTCTTT
.	TRBV19	TRBJ2-2	.	CASTGSWEGELFF	TGTGCCAGTACCGGTTCCTGGGAGGGGGAGCTGTTTTTT
.	TRBV9	TRBJ1-1	.	CASSVARQGNTEAFF	TGTGCCAGCAGCGTAGCTCGGCAGGGGAACACTGAAGCTTTCTTT
.	TRBV18	TRBJ2-3	.	CASSPLPSGADKYF	TGTGCCAGCTCACCACTACCATCGGGGGCCGACAAGTATTTT
.	TRBV11-2	TRBJ2-5	TRBD2	CASSLGGVETQYF	TGTGCCAGCAGTTTGGGGGGGGTGGAGACCCAGTACTTC
once	TRBV9	TRBJ1-1	TRBD1	CASSPGQGMTEAFF	TGTGCCAGCAGCCCGGGACAGGGGATGACTGAAGCTTTCTTT
.	TRBV4-2	TRBJ2-1	TRBD2	CASSQGTVGGGDEQFF	TGTGCCAGCAGCCAAGGGACTGTCGGGGGGGGCGATGAGCAGTTCTTC
.	TRBV28	TRBJ2-5	TRBD2	CASSLGRTSGYQETQYF	TGTGCCAGCAGTTTGGGGAGGACTAGCGGTTACCAAGAGACCCAGTACTTC
.	TRBV6-6	TRBJ2-1	TRBD1	CASSIRDRVREQFF	TGTGCCAGCAGTATCCGGGACAGGGTACGTGAGCAGTTCTTC
.	TRBV15	TRBJ2-7	TRBD1	CATSSPNRGPYEQYF	TGTGCCACCAGCTCTCCAAACAGGGGTCCCTACGAGCAGTACTTC
.	TRBV25-1	TRBJ2-5	.	CASSEFRPQETQYF	TGTGCCAGCAGTGAATTTCGTCCTCAAGAGACCCAGTACTTC
.	TRBV7-2	TRBJ2-5	.	CASSFQRETQYF	TGTGCCAGCAGCTTCCAGAGGGAGACCCAGTACTTC
.	TRBV7-2	TRBJ1-3	.	CASSSEPYSGNTIYF	TGTGCCAGCAGCTCTGAGCCCTACTCTGGAAACACCATATATTTT
.	TRBV30	TRBJ1-2	TRBD1	CAWSGLTGGGYTF	TGTGCCTGGAGTGGGCTTACAGGGGGCGGCTACACCTTC
.	TRBV6-1	TRBJ1-4	TRBD1	CASSLTFLATGAF	TGTGCCAGCAGTTTAACTTTTTTGGCGACAGGGGCTTTT
.	TRBV18	TRBJ1-3	.	CASSPPLGTGNTIYF	TGTGCCAGCTCACCACCTTTAGGGACTGGAAACACCATATATTTT
.	TRBV6-1	TRBJ2-5	.	CASSGGGRTQETQYF	TGTGCCAGCAGTGGCGGGGGCAGGACCCAAGAGACCCAGTACTTC
few	TRBV29-1	TRBJ1-2	TRBD1	CSVDKTGGGYTF	TGCAGCGTTGACAAGACAGGGGGTGGCTACACCTTC
.	TRBV5-5	TRBJ2-1	.	CASSYYNEQFF	TGTGCCAGCAGCTACTACAATGAGCAGTTCTTC
.	TRBV7-9	TRBJ1-5	.	CASSLGGSNGNQPQHF	TGTGCCAGCAGCCTAGGGGGGTCCAATGGCAATCAGCCCCAGCATTTT
once	TRBV30	TRBJ2-1	.	CAWSVLGAGDEQFF	TGTGCCTGGAGTGTACTGGGGGCCGGGGATGAGCAGTTCTTC
once	TRBV7-9	TRBJ1-2	.	CASSFQEAPNYGYTF	TGTGCCAGCAGCTTTCAGGAGGCTCCCAACTATGGCTACACCTTC
.	TRBV7-7	TRBJ2-3	.	CASSLLGSSTDTQYF	TGTGCCAGCAGCTTACTCGGATCTAGCACAGATACGCAGTATTTT
few	TRBV2	TRBJ1-3	.	CASSEQGPGNTIYF	TGTGCCAGCAGTGAACAGGGCCCTGGAAACACCATATATTTT
.	TRBV19	TRBJ2-3	.	CASGVVGGGTDTQYF	TGTGCCAGTGGGGTCGTCGGGGGAGGCACAGATACGCAGTATTTT
.	TRBV2	TRBJ1-3	TRBD1	CASSPPGQGGNTIYF	TGTGCCAGCAGTCCACCGGGACAGGGGGGAAACACCATATATTTT
.	TRBV18	TRBJ2-7	.	CASSRVVGYEQYF	TGTGCCAGCTCGAGAGTCGTTGGCTACGAGCAGTACTTC
.	TRBV7-3	TRBJ2-7	.	CASSLRYEGVYEQYF	TGTGCCAGCAGCTTACGCTATGAAGGAGTCTACGAGCAGTACTTC
.	TRBV7-6	TRBJ1-1	TRBD1	CASSSGTGTEAFF	TGTGCCAGCAGCTCCGGGACAGGGACCGAAGCTTTCTTT
.	TRBV28	TRBJ2-4	.	CASSLGVQNIQYF	TGTGCCAGCAGTTTAGGGGTACAGAACATTCAGTACTTC
.	TRBV7-9	TRBJ2-1	.	CASSISRDYNEQFF	TGTGCCAGCAGCATCAGCCGGGACTACAATGAGCAGTTCTTC
.	TRBV6-6	TRBJ2-1	.	CASKDRAGGPYNEQFF	TGTGCCAGCAAAGACAGGGCGGGGGGTCCCTACAATGAGCAGTTCTTC
.	TRBV6-5	TRBJ2-7	.	CASSYSMASYEQYF	TGTGCCAGCAGTTACTCGATGGCCAGCTACGAGCAGTACTTC
.	TRBV5-6	TRBJ2-3	TRBD1	CASSLPGTGADTQYF	TGTGCCAGCAGCTTGCCCGGGACAGGCGCAGATACGCAGTATTTT
few	TRBV30	TRBJ1-1	.	CAWIARATEAFF	TGTGCCTGGATTGCAAGGGCTACTGAAGCTTTCTTT
.	TRBV4-1	TRBJ2-5	TRBD1	CASSQAATGGAKTQYF	TGCGCCAGCAGCCAAGCGGCGACAGGGGGCGCGAAGACCCAGTACTTC
.	TRBV28	TRBJ1-2	.	CASSFRAYGYTF	TGTGCCAGCAGTTTCCGGGCCTATGGCTACACCTTC
.	TRBV7-3	TRBJ2-2	TRBD1	CASSFDRGYTGELFF	TGTGCCAGCAGCTTCGACAGGGGCTATACCGGGGAGCTGTTTTTT
few	TRBV7-6	TRBJ1-2	TRBD1	CASSSQGALGYGYTF	TGTGCCAGCAGCTCACAGGGGGCGCTGGGCTATGGCTACACCTTC
.	TRBV7-6	TRBJ1-5	TRBD1	CASSLALAQGRNQPQHF	TGTGCCAGCAGCTTAGCGCTAGCACAGGGGCGGAATCAGCCCCAGCATTTT
.	TRBV27	TRBJ1-2	TRBD1	CASSLLPRDRATF	TGTGCCAGCAGTTTATTACCCCGGGACAGAGCAACCTTC
.	TRBV5-1	TRBJ2-1	.	CASSLEFLQAGEQFF	TGCGCCAGCAGCTTGGAATTTCTCCAGGCGGGTGAGCAGTTCTTC
.	TRBV7-9	TRBJ1-1	.	CASSLVQVNTEAFF	TGTGCCAGCAGCTTGGTACAAGTGAACACTGAAGCTTTCTTT
once	TRBV5-4	TRBJ2-3	TRBD1	CASSLEGAKRTDTQYF	TGTGCCAGCAGCTTGGAGGGGGCGAAGAGGACAGATACGCAGTATTTT
.	TRBV10-3	TRBJ2-7	TRBD2	CAISEIAGASYEQYF	TGTGCCATCAGTGAGATAGCGGGGGCCTCCTACGAGCAGTACTTC
.	TRBV10-3	TRBJ2-3	.	CAISGSYYSDTQYF	TGTGCCATCAGTGGTTCATACTATTCCGATACGCAGTATTTT
.	TRBV7-3	TRBJ2-7	.	CASSLERLSYEQYF	TGTGCCAGCAGCTTAGAGCGGCTCTCCTACGAGCAGTACTTC
.	TRBV10-3	TRBJ2-3	TRBD2	CAISESASGRYTDTQYF	TGTGCCATCAGTGAGTCGGCTAGCGGGAGATACACAGATACGCAGTATTTT